This T cell receptor beta chain emerged from a study of CD8 T cells in ankylosing spondylitis. General study findings and limits: Ankylosing spondylitis blood appeared to carry a characteristic TCR beta motif of roughly 8 highly homologous variants.

The TCR beta libraries were generated through quantitative 5'-RACE incorporating molecular barcodes. TCRdb reprocessed the 5' RACE reads with MiXCR, giving one entry per CDR3 protein. Of about 750,000 distinct CDR3 sequences in the sample, 19% were seen once. Concerning this clonotype: Its antigen is not known.

The CDR3 runs 15 residues. Specimen: blood, either unsorted or a sorted T cell fraction (not recorded which). This sequence originates from a male donor with ankylosing spondylitis. The chain recombines TRBV21-1 with TRBJ2-7; the table assigns TRBD1, which was not confirmed against the DNA. TRBV21-1 is reported as a pseudogene. This chain's CDR3 is CASSKSALGEYEQYF. DNA for the CDR3: TGTGCCAGCAGCAAATCAGCCCTGGGGGAGTACGAGCAGTACTTC.